The 11 T cell receptor beta chains reported below all come from one sample, sequenced in a study of T-cell reconstitution after alpha-beta-depleted transplantation in children. The authors prepared the TCRbeta library with unique molecular identifiers. TCRdb re-called the PCR reads with MiXCR, one entry per CDR3 protein. The data show about 240,000 distinct CDR3 sequences, more than 10% seen once. The sample here was PBMCs from the stem cell graft donor, taken from the stem cell graft. The source is a human donor who donated a stem cell graft to a child with acute lymphoblastic leukemia.

This clonotype has more than one count but fewer than ten. This chain joins TRBV12-3 or TRBV12-4 and TRBJ1-5, with a possible D match to TRBD1 (6 bases). This CDR3 spans 12 amino acids. V lost 6 bases and J 4 bases, leaving 7 bases between the germline ends. CDR3 sequence reads: CASRQGNQPQHF. The CDR3 region has the DNA TGTGCCAGCAGGCAGGGGAATCAGCCCCAGCATTTT.

This clonotype was observed many times. The chain has TRBV20-1 and TRBJ2-1, with 8 bases matching TRBD2. Looked up from germline, CDR1 is DFQATT and CDR2 is SNEGSKA (reference sequence). Trimming at V came to 6 bases and at J to 9 bases, leaving 7 bases not matched to a gene. The CDR3 spans 12 residues. Here the CDR3 DNA reads TGCAGTGCCGGAGCGGGAGATACTGAGCAGTTCTTC. It yields the protein CSAGAGDTEQFF.

This clonotype has at least ten counts. The V call is TRBV6-5, the J call TRBJ2-3, with D perhaps given as TRBD1 or TRBD2 (6 bases each). Germline lookup yields CDR1 MNHEY and CDR2 SVGAGI. This CDR3 is built from 16 residues. The V and J ends lost 5 bases and 1 base respectively, with 16 bases between them. The CDR3 sequence: CASSPRRGDRTDTQYF. CDR3 nucleotide sequence: TGTGCCAGCAGTCCCCGGAGGGGGGATCGCACAGATACGCAGTATTTT.

This clonotype has at least ten counts. The chain combines TRBV12-3 or TRBV12-4 with TRBJ2-5, with 9 bases matching TRBD1. The CDR3 contains 14 residues. J gave up 0 bases and V 6 bases, and 2 bases lay outside the gene matches. CDR3 sequence reads: CASRGTGHQETQYF. The CDR3 region has the DNA TGTGCCAGCAGGGGGACAGGGCACCAAGAGACCCAGTACTTC.

This clonotype was detected many times. The CDR3, as DNA: TGTGCCAGCAGCGGACGCGGACGGATTGGAAACACCATATATTTT. Amino acids: CASSGRGRIGNTIYF. The V gene is TRBV3-1, the J gene TRBJ1-3; no definite D call. Trimming shortened V by 5 bases and J by 3 bases, and 14 bases separated the two germline ends. The CDR3 runs to 15 residues. The germline V gene has CDR1 LGHDT and CDR2 YNNKEL (reference sequence). The entire variable domain, with the rest obtained from reference TRBV3-1 and TRBJ1-3, is as follows: DTAVSQTPKYLVTQMGNDKSIKCEQNLGHDTMYWYKQDSKKFLKIMFSYNNKELIINETVPNRFSPKSPDKAHLNLHINSLELGDSAVYFCASSGRGRIGNTIYFGEGSWLTVV.

The table lists this clonotype with many counts. This chain connects TRBV5-1 to TRBJ2-1; unclear D gene. From germline, CDR1 is SGHRS and CDR2 YFSETQ. The germline V and J ends were trimmed by 0 bases and 4 bases, with 14 bases remaining between them. The CDR3 contains 16 residues. CDR3 sequence reads: CASSLAAFPPYNEQFF. The CDR3 nucleotides read TGCGCCAGCAGCTTGGCGGCCTTTCCCCCTTACAATGAGCAGTTCTTC.

Many counts were recorded for this clonotype. The chain employs TRBV7-2 and TRBJ1-1; D is unresolved. The V end lost 3 bases, the J end lost 5 bases, and 16 bases lay between the germline ends. Germline lookup yields CDR1 SGHTA and CDR2 FQGNSA. The CDR3 is 15 amino acids. In DNA form, the CDR3 reads TGTGCCAGCAGCTTGTTGACGGCGATTAATACTGAAGCTTTCTTT. Its protein product is CASSLLTAINTEAFF.

Many counts were recorded for this clonotype. This sequence joins TRBV29-1 and TRBJ2-2, with TRBD1 as a possible D gene (6 bases). The CDR3 spans 13 residues. V gave up 6 bases and J gave up 6 bases, with 14 bases separating them. Germline V CDR1 and CDR2: SQVTM, ANQGSEA. Here the CDR3 DNA reads TGCAGCGTCGCGGACAGTTTAGCCGGGGAGCTGTTTTTT. Amino acid sequence: CSVADSLAGELFF.

This clonotype was observed a few times. The chain recombines TRBV7-9 with TRBJ1-1; D is perhaps TRBD1 (5 bases). Germline loops: CDR1 SEHNR, CDR2 FQNEAQ (reference sequence). The CDR3 runs to 15 residues. The V and J ends lost 1 base and 1 base respectively, with 10 bases between them. CDR3 region: CASSLGRGENTEAFF. The CDR3 nucleotides read TGTGCCAGCAGCTTAGGACGAGGGGAGAACACTGAAGCTTTCTTT.

The chain recombines TRBV9 with TRBJ2-1; 9 nucleotides agree with TRBD2. CDR1 and CDR2 from the germline V gene are SGDLS and YYNGEE. This CDR3 is 17 amino acids long. With 4 bases clipped from V and 6 bases from J, the junction kept 14 bases outside the gene matches. CDR3 residues: CASSPDLLAGAANEQFF. CDR3 DNA sequence: TGTGCCAGCAGCCCCGATTTGTTAGCGGGAGCTGCCAATGAGCAGTTCTTC. Based on the CDR3 plus reference TRBV9 and TRBJ2-1, the full variable domain is DSGVTQTPKHLITATGQRVTLRCSPRSGDLSVYWYQQSLDQGLQFLIQYYNGEERAKGNILERFSAQQFPDLHSELNLSSLELGDSALYFCASSPDLLAGAANEQFFGPGTRLTVL.

As for this clonotype: Since a much larger clone is just one base distant, this may be a read error. The chain carries TRBV12-3 or TRBV12-4 and TRBJ2-1; 7 bases match TRBD2. Trimming removed 6 bases from V and 5 bases from J; junction bases left unmatched: 10. The CDR3 contains 15 residues. DNA for the CDR3: TGTGCCAGCAGACCTCTACCGGGAGGCAACAATGAGCAGTTCTTC. Its translation: CASRPLPGGNNEQFF.